This TCR beta chain was obtained from a study of cytomegalovirus exposure and HLA in healthy donors. Overall study findings and caveats: In a later analysis, HLA-C alleles had the fewest associated TCRs, DRB1 alleles the most. Fewer N-insertions than the roughly 630-donor mean were reportedly shown by an Asian-associated ancestry cluster in a later analysis.

Both 60 Vbeta primers and 13 Jbeta primers went into the PCR. Data came from immunoSEQ multiplex PCR; TCRdb stores just in-frame clones and leaves some out. The sample lists 200,000 to 250,000 clones; about 89% were seen once. On this clone itself: Antigen unknown.

The germline V gene encodes CDR1 MNHNS and CDR2 SASEGT. The V end lost 5 bases, the J end lost 8 bases, and 10 bases lay between the germline ends. The CDR3 is 12 residues long. Donors had nominal health at sampling but likely had unrecorded immune exposures. The source material was PBMCs. The receptor was derived from a young woman in good health and CMV-seronegative. The rearrangement joins TRBV6-1 to TRBJ1-3; D gene ambiguous. The DNA of the CDR3 is TGTGCCAGCAGTAGACTTGCGGACACCATATATTTT. The encoded protein is CASSRLADTIYF.